This entry features one TCR beta chain sequence. The antigen remains undetermined. This entry comes from a study of CD4 T cells in relation to SARS-CoV-2 and coronaviruses. The data were produced by immunoSEQ multiplex PCR, yet TCRdb's version contains in-frame clones alone and is incomplete. The sample has about 34,000 clones; more than 60% are singletons. This TCR was recovered from an adult with COVID-19. Input material: memory CD4+ T cells from PBMCs, cultured in vitro.

The CDR3 loop reads CASSLGSGTVNEKLFF. For the CDR3, the DNA is TGTGCCAGCAGCCTGGGATCCGGGACAGTCAATGAAAAACTGTTTTTT. V and J are TRBV7-9 and TRBJ1-4, with 7 bases fitting TRBD1. The V segment lost 5 bases and the J segment 5 bases; nucleotides outside the gene matches: 11. CDR1 is SEHNR, CDR2 FQNEAQ, per germline (reference sequence). The CDR3 is 16 amino acids.